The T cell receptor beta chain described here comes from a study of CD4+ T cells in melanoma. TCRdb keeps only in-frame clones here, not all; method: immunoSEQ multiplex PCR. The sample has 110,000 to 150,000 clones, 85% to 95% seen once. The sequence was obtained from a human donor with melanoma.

The CDR3 here is CAWSPAALPYGYTF. The CDR3 region has the DNA TGTGCCTGGAGTCCGGCCGCGCTGCCGTATGGCTACACCTTC. The rearrangement joins TRBV30 to TRBJ1-2; D gene ambiguous. V was trimmed by 2 bases and J by 5 bases, leaving 15 bases between them. This CDR3 has 14 residues. Germline CDR1 reads GTSNPN; CDR2 reads SVGIG (reference sequence).